The sequence of this T cell receptor beta chain was determined in a study of blood T cell repertoires in COVID-19. Study-wide background: Samples taken during acute and convalescent COVID-19 were collected in the United States, Italy and Spain. T cells, B-cell-depleted T cells, or PBMCs supplied cDNA or gDNA.

Authors' analysis steps: The authors estimated nucleated cell counts from reference gene primer amplification. Here immunoSEQ multiplex PCR was the method, and the copy in TCRdb shows in-frame clones only, minus some. The V and J calls and clone size come from that table; D and trimming were worked out from the DNA. The sample has over 200,000 clones, around nine tenths seen once. The clonotype originates from a man in his forties who had recovered from COVID-19. The sample consisted of peripheral blood.

CDR3 residues: CASSQPGTPKQFF. The CDR3, as DNA: TGTGCCAGCAGTCAACCAGGGACACCAAAGCAGTTCTTC. The rearrangement joins TRBV6-2 or TRBV6-3 to TRBJ2-1; D might be TRBD1 (6 bases). The ends were cut back, 5 bases at V and 11 bases at J, with 16 bases in the middle. This CDR3 comprises 13 residues. Germline values: CDR1 MNHEY, CDR2 SVGEGT.